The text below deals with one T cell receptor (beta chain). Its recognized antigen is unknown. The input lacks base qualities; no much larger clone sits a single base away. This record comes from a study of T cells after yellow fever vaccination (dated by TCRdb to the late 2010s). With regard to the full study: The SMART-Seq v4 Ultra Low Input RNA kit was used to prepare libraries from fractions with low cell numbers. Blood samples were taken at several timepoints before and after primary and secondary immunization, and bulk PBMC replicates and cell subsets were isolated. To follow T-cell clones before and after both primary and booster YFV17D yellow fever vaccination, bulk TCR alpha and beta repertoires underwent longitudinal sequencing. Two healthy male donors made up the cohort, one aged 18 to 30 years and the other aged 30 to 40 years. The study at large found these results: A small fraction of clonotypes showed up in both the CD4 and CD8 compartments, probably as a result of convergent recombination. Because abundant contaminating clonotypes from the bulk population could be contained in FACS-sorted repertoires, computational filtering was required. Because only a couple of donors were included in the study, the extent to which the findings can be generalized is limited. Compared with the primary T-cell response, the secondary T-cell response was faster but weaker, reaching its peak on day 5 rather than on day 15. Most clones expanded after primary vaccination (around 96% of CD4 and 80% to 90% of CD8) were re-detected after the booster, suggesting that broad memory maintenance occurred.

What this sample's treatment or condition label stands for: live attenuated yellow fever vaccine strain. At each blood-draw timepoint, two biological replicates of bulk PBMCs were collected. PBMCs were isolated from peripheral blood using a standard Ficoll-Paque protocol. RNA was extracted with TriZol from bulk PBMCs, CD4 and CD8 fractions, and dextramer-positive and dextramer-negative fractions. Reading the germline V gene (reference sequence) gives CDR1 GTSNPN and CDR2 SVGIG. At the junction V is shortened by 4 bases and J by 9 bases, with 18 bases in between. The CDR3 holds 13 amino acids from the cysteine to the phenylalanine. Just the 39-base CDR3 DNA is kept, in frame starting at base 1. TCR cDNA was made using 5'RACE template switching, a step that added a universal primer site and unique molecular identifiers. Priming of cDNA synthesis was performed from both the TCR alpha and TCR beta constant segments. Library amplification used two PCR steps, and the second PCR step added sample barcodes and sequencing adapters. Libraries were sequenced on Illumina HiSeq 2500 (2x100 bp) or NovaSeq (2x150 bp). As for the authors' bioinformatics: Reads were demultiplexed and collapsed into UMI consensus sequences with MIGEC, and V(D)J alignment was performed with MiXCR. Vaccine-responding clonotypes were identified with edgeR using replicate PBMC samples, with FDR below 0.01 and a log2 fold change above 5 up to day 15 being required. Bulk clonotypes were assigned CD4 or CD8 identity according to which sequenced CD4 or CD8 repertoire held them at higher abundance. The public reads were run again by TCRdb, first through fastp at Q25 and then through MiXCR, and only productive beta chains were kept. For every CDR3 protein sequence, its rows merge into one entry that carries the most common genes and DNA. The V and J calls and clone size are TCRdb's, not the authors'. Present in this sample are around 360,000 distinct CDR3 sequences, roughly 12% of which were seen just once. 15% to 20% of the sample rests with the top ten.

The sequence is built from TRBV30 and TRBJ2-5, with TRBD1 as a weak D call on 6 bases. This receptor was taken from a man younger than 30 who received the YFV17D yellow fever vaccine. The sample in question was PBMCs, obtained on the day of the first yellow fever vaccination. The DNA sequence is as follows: TGTGCCTGGACTGACCCCGGACCAGGGGCCCAGTACTTC. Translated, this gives CAWTDPGPGAQYF.